This T cell receptor (beta chain) was sequenced for a study of monozygotic twins with inflammatory bowel disease. The length of the CDR3 is 14 residues. The germline CDR1 and CDR2 sequences are SGHNT and YYREEE (reference sequence). The team made cDNA by running eight separate reactions for each sample. Amplification used two nested PCRs: 15 to 20 cycles, then 9 cycles, on TCRalpha/TCRbeta cDNA. TCRdb re-called the 5' RACE reads; every CDR3 protein appears as one record, without DNA. The table lists over 200,000 distinct CDR3 sequences. V gene TRBV5-4 combines with J gene TRBJ1-5; TCRdb calls TRBD1, which cannot be checked without DNA. Specimen: blood. The TCR originated in a human donor with ulcerative colitis or Crohn's disease, or a healthy co-twin of an affected twin (not recorded which). CDR3 amino acids: CASSRQGMSQPQHF.